What follows are 10 T cell receptor beta chains derived from one specimen sequenced in a study of CD8+CD57+ T cells in acquired aplastic anemia. Before being chosen for sequencing, patients had shown CD8+CD57+ cell expansion by flow cytometry. Template material for TCR beta VDJ and CDR3 profiling consisted of genomic DNA. A single record per CDR3 protein comes from TCRdb applying MiXCR to the reads. The profile covers 120,000 or so distinct CDR3 sequences, with roughly 40% appearing a single time and over 2% taken by the ten largest. The sequenced sample was sorted CD4+, CD8+, or CD8+CD57+ T cells (not recorded which) from PBMCs. Receptors were obtained from a human donor with aplastic anemia.

This clonotype came up a few times. This rearrangement joins TRBV11-3 to TRBJ2-2; D is possibly TRBD1 (6 bases). The CDR3 runs to 16 residues. Germline assignment: CDR1 SGHNT and CDR2 YENEEA. Trimming took 1 base from V and 3 from J, leaving 12 bases between them. The chain's CDR3 is CASSLVGTQYTGELFF. The CDR3, as DNA: TGTGCCAGCAGCTTAGTTGGGACACAGTACACCGGGGAGCTGTTTTTT.

V usage is TRBV19 and J usage is TRBJ1-2, with a tentative D call TRBD1 (6 bases). V lost 6 bases and J 4 bases, leaving 12 bases between the germline ends. Germline V gene data show CDR1 as LNHDA and CDR2 as SQIVND (reference sequence). The CDR3 is 13 residues long. CDR3 amino acids: CASRETGPYGYTF. CDR3 sequence (DNA): TGTGCCAGTAGGGAAACAGGGCCCTATGGCTACACCTTC.

Only a few counts were recorded for this clonotype. The rearrangement links TRBV4-2 to TRBJ2-1; 10 bases are shared with TRBD2. The germline CDR1 and CDR2 sequences are LGHNA and YNFKEQ. The V gene end was trimmed by 7 bases and the J gene end by 7 bases; junction bases not matched to a gene: 19. This CDR3 has 18 amino acids. The CDR3 DNA reads as TGTGCCAGCAACCCCCAGTGGGGTGGAAGCGGGGGGGGGAATGAGCAGTTCTTC. This sequence encodes CASNPQWGGSGGGNEQFF.

In this sample, this clonotype turned up many times. The chain links TRBV20-1 to TRBJ1-3; D not certain. Germline V gene lookup returns CDR1 DFQATT and CDR2 SNEGSKA (reference sequence). CDR3 length equals 15 residues. V shed 0 bases and J shed 0 bases, with 9 bases lying between them. CDR3 protein: CSARDIRSSGNTIYF. The CDR3 coding sequence is TGCAGTGCTAGAGATATTCGGAGCTCTGGAAACACCATATATTTT.

This sequence joins TRBV15 and TRBJ1-5; D is unclear. Germline V gene lookup returns CDR1 LNHNV and CDR2 YYDKDF (reference sequence). V was shortened by 3 bases and J by 5 bases, with 17 bases between the two germline ends. This CDR3 contains 16 residues. The CDR3 sequence is CATSSLEGAGYQPQHF. The CDR3 nucleotides are TGTGCCACCAGCAGCTTGGAGGGAGCCGGCTATCAGCCCCAGCATTTT.

This chain links TRBV10-1 with TRBJ1-1; D remains ambiguous. The length of the CDR3 is 13 residues. The germline gives CDR1 WNHNN, CDR2 SYGVQD (reference sequence). Trimming stripped 4 bases from V and 3 bases from J, with 9 bases between. This chain's CDR3 is CASSAVRDTEAFF. The CDR3 DNA follows: TGCGCCAGCAGTGCCGTAAGGGACACTGAAGCTTTCTTT.

The V call is TRBV6-1, the J call TRBJ2-2, with D perhaps TRBD2 (5 bases). Looked up from germline, CDR1 is MNHNS and CDR2 is SASEGT. The CDR3 covers 14 residues. V lost 5 bases and J lost 4, with 11 bases in between. The CDR3 loop is CASSPRASTGELFF. The CDR3 region has the DNA TGTGCCAGCAGTCCGCGGGCGTCCACCGGGGAGCTGTTTTTT.

This sequence joins TRBV25-1 and TRBJ1-2; the match to TRBD1 covers 10 bases. The ends lost 5 bases at V and 7 bases at J; junction bases unmatched: 7. The CDR3 covers 14 residues. Germline values: CDR1 MGHDK, CDR2 SYGVNS. CDR3 sequence (DNA): TGTGCCAGCAGTAAAGAGGGACAGGGGAGTGGCTACACCTTC. Translated, it gives CASSKEGQGSGYTF.

The J gene is TRBJ1-2, the V gene TRBV19; the D gene is possibly TRBD1 (5 bases). CDR1 is LNHDA and CDR2 is SQIVND in the germline V gene (reference sequence). The CDR3 runs to 14 residues. V lost 5 bases to trimming and J lost 1 base, with 11 bases between them. The CDR3: CASSYTGGNYGYTF. In nucleotides, the CDR3 is TGTGCCAGTAGTTACACAGGTGGTAACTATGGCTACACCTTC.

There are a few counts of this clonotype. This chain uses TRBV4-2 with TRBJ2-3; 15 bases align to TRBD2. The V segment lost 4 bases and the J segment 3 bases; nucleotides outside the gene matches: 2. This CDR3 comprises 16 residues. Germline V gene sequence: CDR1 LGHNA, CDR2 YNFKEQ. CDR3 sequence (DNA): TGTGCCAGCAGCCCTGGGACTAGCGGGGGGACAGATACGCAGTATTTT. Protein product: CASSPGTSGGTDTQYF.